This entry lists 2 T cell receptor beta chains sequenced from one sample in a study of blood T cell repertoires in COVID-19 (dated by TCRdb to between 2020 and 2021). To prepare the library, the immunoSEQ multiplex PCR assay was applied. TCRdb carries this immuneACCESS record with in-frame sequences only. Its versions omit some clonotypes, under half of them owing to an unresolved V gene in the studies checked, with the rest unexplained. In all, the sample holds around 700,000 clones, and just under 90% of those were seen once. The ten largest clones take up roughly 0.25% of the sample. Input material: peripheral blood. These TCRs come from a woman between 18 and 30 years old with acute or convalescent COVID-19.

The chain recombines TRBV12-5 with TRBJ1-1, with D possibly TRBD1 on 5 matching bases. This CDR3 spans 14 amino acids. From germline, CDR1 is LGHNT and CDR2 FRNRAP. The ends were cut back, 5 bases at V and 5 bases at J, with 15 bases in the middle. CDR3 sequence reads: CASGLGGVMTEAFF. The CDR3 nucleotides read TGTGCTAGTGGTCTTGGGGGGGTTATGACTGAAGCTTTCTTT.

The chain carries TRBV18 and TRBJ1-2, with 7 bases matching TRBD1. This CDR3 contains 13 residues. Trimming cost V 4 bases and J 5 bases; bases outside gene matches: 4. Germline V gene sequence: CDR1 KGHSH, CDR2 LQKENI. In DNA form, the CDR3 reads TGTGCCAGCTCACTTCAGGGGGGTTATGGCTACACCTTC. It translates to CASSLQGGYGYTF.